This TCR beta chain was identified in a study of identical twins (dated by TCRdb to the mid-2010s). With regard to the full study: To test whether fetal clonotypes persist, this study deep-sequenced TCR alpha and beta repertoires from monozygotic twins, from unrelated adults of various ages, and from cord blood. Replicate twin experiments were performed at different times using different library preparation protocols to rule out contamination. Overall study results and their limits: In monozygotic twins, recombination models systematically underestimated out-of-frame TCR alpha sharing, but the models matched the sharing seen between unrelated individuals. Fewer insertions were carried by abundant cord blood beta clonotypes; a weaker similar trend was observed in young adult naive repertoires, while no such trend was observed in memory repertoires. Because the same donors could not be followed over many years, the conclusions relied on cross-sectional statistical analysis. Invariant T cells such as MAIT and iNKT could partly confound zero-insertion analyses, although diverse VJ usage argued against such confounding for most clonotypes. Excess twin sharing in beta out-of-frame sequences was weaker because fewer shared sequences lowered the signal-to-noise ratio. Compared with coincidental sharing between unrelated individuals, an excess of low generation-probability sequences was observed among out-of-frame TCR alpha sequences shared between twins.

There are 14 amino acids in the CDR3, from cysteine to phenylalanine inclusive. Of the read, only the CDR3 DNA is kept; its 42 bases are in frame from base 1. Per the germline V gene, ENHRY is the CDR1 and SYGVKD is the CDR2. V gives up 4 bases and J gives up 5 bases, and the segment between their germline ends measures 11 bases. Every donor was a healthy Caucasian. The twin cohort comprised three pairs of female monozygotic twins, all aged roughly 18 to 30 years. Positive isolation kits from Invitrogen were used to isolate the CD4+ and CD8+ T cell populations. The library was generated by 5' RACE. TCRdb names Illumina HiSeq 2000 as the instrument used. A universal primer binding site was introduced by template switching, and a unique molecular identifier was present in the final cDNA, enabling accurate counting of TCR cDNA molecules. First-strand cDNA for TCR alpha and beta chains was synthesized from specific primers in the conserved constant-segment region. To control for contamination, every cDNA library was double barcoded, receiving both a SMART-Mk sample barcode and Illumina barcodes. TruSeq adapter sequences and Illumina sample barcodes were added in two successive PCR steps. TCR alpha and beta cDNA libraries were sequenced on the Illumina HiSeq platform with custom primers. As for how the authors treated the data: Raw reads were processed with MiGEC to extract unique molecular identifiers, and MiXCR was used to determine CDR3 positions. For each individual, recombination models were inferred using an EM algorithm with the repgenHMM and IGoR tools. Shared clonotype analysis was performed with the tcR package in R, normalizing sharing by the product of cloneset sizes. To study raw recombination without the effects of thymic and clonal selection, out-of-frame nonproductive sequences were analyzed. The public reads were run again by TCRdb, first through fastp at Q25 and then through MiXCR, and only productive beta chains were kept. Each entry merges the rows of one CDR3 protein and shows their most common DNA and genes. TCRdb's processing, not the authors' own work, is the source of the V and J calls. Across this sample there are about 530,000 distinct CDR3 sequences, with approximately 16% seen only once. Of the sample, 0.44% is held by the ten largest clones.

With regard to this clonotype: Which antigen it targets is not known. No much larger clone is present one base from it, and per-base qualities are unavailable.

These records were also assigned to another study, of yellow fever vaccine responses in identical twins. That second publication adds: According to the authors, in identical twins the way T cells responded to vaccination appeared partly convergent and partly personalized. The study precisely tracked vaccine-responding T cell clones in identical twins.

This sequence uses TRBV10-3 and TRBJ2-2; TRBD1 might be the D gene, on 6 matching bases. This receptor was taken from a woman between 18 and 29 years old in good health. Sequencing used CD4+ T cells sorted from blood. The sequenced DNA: TGTGCCATCAGTGGGCTGCAGGGGACCGGGGAGCTGTTTTTT. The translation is CAISGLQGTGELFF.